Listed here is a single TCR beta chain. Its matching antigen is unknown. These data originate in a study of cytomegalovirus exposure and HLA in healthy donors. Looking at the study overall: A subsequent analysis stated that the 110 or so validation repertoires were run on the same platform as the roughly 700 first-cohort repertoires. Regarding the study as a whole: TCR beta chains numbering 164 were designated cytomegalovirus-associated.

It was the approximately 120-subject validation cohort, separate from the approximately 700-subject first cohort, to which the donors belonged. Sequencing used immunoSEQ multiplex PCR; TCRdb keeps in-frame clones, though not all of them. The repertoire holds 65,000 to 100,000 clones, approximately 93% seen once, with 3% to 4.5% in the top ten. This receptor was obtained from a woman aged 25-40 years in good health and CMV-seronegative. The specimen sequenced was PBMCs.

The CDR3 nucleotides are TGTGCCTGGAACCCGGCCTATAATTCACCCCTCCACTTT. This encodes CAWNPAYNSPLHF. The V and J genes are TRBV30 and TRBJ1-6; D gene unclear. The germline V gene has CDR1 GTSNPN and CDR2 SVGIG (reference sequence). Trimming shortened V by 4 bases and J by 2 bases, and 6 bases separated the two germline ends. This CDR3 spans 13 amino acids.